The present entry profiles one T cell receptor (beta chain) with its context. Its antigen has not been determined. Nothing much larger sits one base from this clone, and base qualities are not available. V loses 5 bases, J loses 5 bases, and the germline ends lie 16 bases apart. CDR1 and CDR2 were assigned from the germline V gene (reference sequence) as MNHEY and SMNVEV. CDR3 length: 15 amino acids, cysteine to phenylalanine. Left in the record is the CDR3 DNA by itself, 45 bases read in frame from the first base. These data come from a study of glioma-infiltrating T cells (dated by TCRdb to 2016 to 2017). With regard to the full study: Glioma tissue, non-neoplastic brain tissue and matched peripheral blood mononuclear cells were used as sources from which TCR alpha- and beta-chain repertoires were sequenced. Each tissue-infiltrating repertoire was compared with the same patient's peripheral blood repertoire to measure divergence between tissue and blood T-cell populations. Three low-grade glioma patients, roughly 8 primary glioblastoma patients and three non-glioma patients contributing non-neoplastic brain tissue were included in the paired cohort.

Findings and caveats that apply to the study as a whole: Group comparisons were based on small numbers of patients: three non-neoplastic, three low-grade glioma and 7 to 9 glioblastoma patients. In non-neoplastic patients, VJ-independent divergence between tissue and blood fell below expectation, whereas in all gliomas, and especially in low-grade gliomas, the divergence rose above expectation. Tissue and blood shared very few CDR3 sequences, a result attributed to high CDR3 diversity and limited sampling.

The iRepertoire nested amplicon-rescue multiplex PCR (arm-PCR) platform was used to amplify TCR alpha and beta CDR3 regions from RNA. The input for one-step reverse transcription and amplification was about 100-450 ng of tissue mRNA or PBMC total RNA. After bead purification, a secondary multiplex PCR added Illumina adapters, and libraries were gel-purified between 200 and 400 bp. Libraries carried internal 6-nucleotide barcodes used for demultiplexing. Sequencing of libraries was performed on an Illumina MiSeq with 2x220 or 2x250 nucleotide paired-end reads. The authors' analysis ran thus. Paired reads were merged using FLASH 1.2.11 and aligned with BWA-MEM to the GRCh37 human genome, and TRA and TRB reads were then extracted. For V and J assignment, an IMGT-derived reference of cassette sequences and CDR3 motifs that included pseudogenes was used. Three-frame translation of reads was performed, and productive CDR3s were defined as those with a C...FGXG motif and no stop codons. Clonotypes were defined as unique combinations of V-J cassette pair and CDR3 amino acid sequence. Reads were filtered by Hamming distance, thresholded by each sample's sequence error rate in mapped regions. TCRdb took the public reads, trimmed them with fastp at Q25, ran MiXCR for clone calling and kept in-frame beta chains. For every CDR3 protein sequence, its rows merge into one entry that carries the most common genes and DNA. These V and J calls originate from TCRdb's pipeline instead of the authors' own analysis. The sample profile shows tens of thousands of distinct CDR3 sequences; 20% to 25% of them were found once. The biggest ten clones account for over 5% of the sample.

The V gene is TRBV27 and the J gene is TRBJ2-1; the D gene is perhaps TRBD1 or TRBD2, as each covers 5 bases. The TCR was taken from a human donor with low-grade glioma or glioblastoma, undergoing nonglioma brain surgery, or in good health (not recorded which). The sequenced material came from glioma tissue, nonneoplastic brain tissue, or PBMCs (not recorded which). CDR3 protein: CASSRTGTVNNEQFF. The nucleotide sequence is TGTGCCAGCAGTCGAACCGGGACGGTCAACAATGAGCAGTTCTTC.